The 12 T cell receptor beta chains reported below all come from one sample, sequenced in a study of cytomegalovirus exposure and HLA in healthy donors. The PCR was carried out with 60 Vbeta primers and 13 Jbeta primers. Assay used: immunoSEQ multiplex PCR; TCRdb lists only in-frame clones, some missing. The sample lists about 130,000 clones; 17% were seen once. Sequencing was performed on PBMCs. These receptors all stem from a female donor in good health and CMV-seropositive.

This chain uses TRBV5-4 with TRBJ1-2, with 8 nucleotides matching TRBD1. The CDR3 covers 16 residues. The V gene end was trimmed by 4 bases and the J gene end by 3 bases; junction bases not matched to a gene: 11. Germline V gene data show CDR1 as SGHNT and CDR2 as YYREEE (reference sequence). CDR3 in amino acids: CASSPRPGQGDYGYTF. The CDR3 DNA reads TGTGCCAGCAGCCCTCGCCCCGGACAGGGAGACTATGGCTACACCTTC.

This clone was recorded a few times. The chain combines TRBV2 with TRBJ1-1, with D uncertain. CDR3 size: 18 residues. V was cut by 4 bases and J by 4 bases, with 25 bases left in between. The germline CDR1 and CDR2 sequences are SNHLY and FYNNEI. The CDR3 DNA sequence: TGTGCCAGCAGTGTATTTCTCGATCCCATTTCCAGCGCCACTGAAGCTTTCTTT. Amino acid sequence: CASSVFLDPISSATEAFF.

This rearrangement joins TRBV29-1 to TRBJ2-3, with TRBD1 as a possible D gene (7 bases). CDR1 is SQVTM, CDR2 ANQGSEA, per germline. Trimming pared 6 bases from V and 1 base from J, leaving 20 bases between. The CDR3 covers 16 residues. The CDR3: CSVLGGGGGGTDTQYF. The DNA of the CDR3 is TGCAGCGTCCTCGGCGGAGGGGGCGGTGGCACAGATACGCAGTATTTT.

This clone was seen a handful of times. The CDR3 is CASSLFSGSETQYF. CDR3 coding DNA: TGTGCCAGCAGTTTATTTTCGGGATCGGAGACCCAGTACTTC. The gene calls are TRBV27 and TRBJ2-5; tentatively, D is TRBD2 (5 bases). Trimming took 1 base from V and 5 from J, leaving 11 bases between them. Germline values: CDR1 MNHEY, CDR2 SMNVEV (reference sequence). This CDR3 comprises 14 residues.

This clone was picked up a small number of times. The rearrangement links TRBV16 to TRBJ2-3; D unclear. Germline V gene sequence: CDR1 KGHSY, CDR2 FQNENV. V was clipped by 0 bases and J by 6 bases, with 7 bases between them. This CDR3 spans 13 amino acids. The CDR3 DNA sequence: TGTGCCAGCAGCCAATCCGGGTACGATACGCAGTATTTT. This sequence encodes CASSQSGYDTQYF. Together with reference TRBV16 and TRBJ2-3, the CDR3 gives the full variable domain: GEEVAQTPKHLVRGEGQKAKLYCAPIKGHSYVFWYQQVLKNEFKFLISFQNENVFDETGMPKERFSAKCLPNSPCSLEIQATKLEDSAVYFCASSQSGYDTQYFGPGTRLTVL.

This sequence joins TRBV10-3 and TRBJ1-1; 8 nucleotides align to TRBD1. CDR1 and CDR2 from the germline V gene are ENHRY and SYGVKD. The V segment lost 6 bases and the J segment 6 bases; nucleotides outside the gene matches: 9. The CDR3 consists of 14 residues. CDR3 sequence (DNA): TGTGCCATCAGAGGAGACAGGGGTTCGCCTGAAGCTTTCTTT. This sequence encodes CAIRGDRGSPEAFF.

This chain links TRBV19 with TRBJ1-4; tentative D call: TRBD1 (5 bases). Germline V lookup: CDR1 LNHDA, CDR2 SQIVND (reference sequence). Deletions cut 6 bases from V and 0 bases from J, with 11 bases between. This CDR3 is 15 amino acids long. CDR3: CASRYRGATNEKLFF. For the CDR3, the DNA is TGTGCCAGTAGATATCGGGGGGCAACTAATGAAAAACTGTTTTTT.

This clone was seen only a few times. The chain links TRBV28 to TRBJ1-2, with 8 bases matching TRBD1. The CDR3 has 14 amino acids. Germline CDR1 reads MDHEN; CDR2 reads SYDVKM. V trimming: 3 bases; J trimming: 14 bases; junction bases outside the gene matches: 14. The CDR3 bases are TGTGCCAGCAGTTTTCAGACAGGGGCAATGTTGTGGACCTTC. Protein sequence: CASSFQTGAMLWTF.

DNA of the CDR3: TGCGCCAGCAGCTTGGCTCCCGGAGGCAAAAACATTCAGTACTTC. Protein sequence: CASSLAPGGKNIQYF. The gene calls are TRBV5-1 and TRBJ2-4, with D perhaps matching TRBD2 (5 bases). Germline assignment: CDR1 SGHRS and CDR2 YFSETQ. Trimming removed 0 bases from V and 3 bases from J, with 10 bases in between. The CDR3 runs to 15 residues.

This clone was seen more than once but under ten times. The CDR3 loop is CASKVGGQWGYTF. CDR3 bases: TGTGCCAGCAAAGTCGGGGGGCAGTGGGGCTACACCTTC. The chain couples TRBV6-1 to TRBJ1-2; maybe TRBD1 (6 bases). The CDR3 extends over 13 amino acids. CDR1 is MNHNS and CDR2 is SASEGT in the germline V gene. V lost 7 bases to trimming and J lost 8 bases, with 17 bases between them.

The gene calls are TRBV7-6 and TRBJ1-5; D is ambiguous. The CDR3 covers 13 residues. In germline, CDR1 is SGHVS, CDR2 FNYEAQ. V shed 1 base and J shed 7 bases, with 8 bases lying between them. CDR3 sequence: CASSLGGRQPQHF. The CDR3 region has the DNA TGTGCCAGCAGCTTAGGCGGAAGGCAGCCCCAGCATTTT. The variable domain in full, with the rest retrieved from reference TRBV7-6 and TRBJ1-5, is GAGVSQSPRYKVTKRGQDVALRCDPISGHVSLYWYRQALGQGPEFLTYFNYEAQQDKSGLPNDRFSAERPEGSISTLTIQRTEQRDSAMYRCASSLGGRQPQHFGDGTRLSIL.

Points on this clone: In the same sample, other DNA sequences code for this CDR3. The chain carries TRBV29-1 and TRBJ1-2, with D possibly being TRBD1 (5 bases). V was clipped by 4 bases and J by 5 bases, with 11 bases between them. CDR3 length: 12 residues. Germline CDR1 is SQVTM and CDR2 is ANQGSEA. CDR3 in amino acids: CSVGSDTYGYTF. CDR3 nucleotide sequence: TGCAGCGTTGGGTCGGACACGTATGGCTACACCTTC. Based on the CDR3 plus reference TRBV29-1 and TRBJ1-2, the full variable domain is SAVISQKPSRDICQRGTSLTIQCQVDSQVTMMFWYRQQPGQSLTLIATANQGSEATYESGFVIDKFPISRPNLTFSTLTVSNMSPEDSSIYLCSVGSDTYGYTFGSGTRLTVV.